The rows below give T cell receptor beta chains drawn from one sample of a study of T cells expressing NK-cell markers. TCRdb processed the 5' RACE reads again and assigns one entry to each CDR3 protein, with no DNA. Its clone listing holds over 350,000 distinct CDR3 sequences. Sequencing input: blood T cells: a sorted CD56 or NKG2C T cell subset, CD4+ or CD8+ T cells, or bulk PBMC T cells (not recorded which). The receptors originated from a woman between 50 and 59 years old in good health. Both conserved end residues are part of each CDR3.

J: TRBJ1-5; V: TRBV18; CDR3: CASSPTLNQPQHF
J: TRBJ2-2; V: TRBV5-1; CDR3: CASSFTNRGAGELFF
J: TRBJ2-5; V: TRBV12-3/TRBV12-4; CDR3: CASSLGDLLQETQYF
J: TRBJ2-3; V: TRBV28; CDR3: CASNIGDSLRDTQYF
J: TRBJ2-7; V: TRBV12-3/TRBV12-4; CDR3: CASSSRTVLGSFYEQYF
J: TRBJ2-7; V: TRBV12-3/TRBV12-4; CDR3: CASSLSAGDNTEQYF
J: TRBJ2-7; V: TRBV4-1; CDR3: CASSAQGTYEQYF
J: TRBJ2-1; V: TRBV20-1; CDR3: CSHHQVNPYNEQFF
J: TRBJ2-6; V: TRBV5-1; CDR3: CASSLDGANVLTF
J: TRBJ2-1; V: TRBV20-1; CDR3: CSARDIGTSSPEQFF
J: TRBJ2-2; V: TRBV12-3/TRBV12-4; CDR3: CASSLAGLAGELFF
J: TRBJ2-5; V: TRBV12-3/TRBV12-4; CDR3: CASSRPATETQYF
J: TRBJ1-3; V: TRBV12-3/TRBV12-4; CDR3: CASSRGDSGNTIYF
J: TRBJ2-1; V: TRBV27; CDR3: CASSQTIGLAGGGDEQFF
J: TRBJ1-1; V: TRBV11-2; CDR3: CASSLTSLSFLNTEAFF
J: TRBJ2-1; V: TRBV20-1; CDR3: CSAPLPGQGRVGEQFF
J: TRBJ2-7; V: TRBV4-2; CDR3: CASSQDQTSGQYEQYF
J: TRBJ2-3; V: TRBV4-1; CDR3: CASSQGDGSTDTQYF
J: TRBJ1-5; V: TRBV18; CDR3: CASSPGDQPQHF
J: TRBJ1-5; V: TRBV5-8; CDR3: CASSLGYDQPQHF
J: TRBJ2-5; V: TRBV29-1; CDR3: CSVPGGQGAGETQYF
J: TRBJ2-1; V: TRBV29-1; CDR3: CSVQGRLAYNEQFF
J: TRBJ2-3; V: TRBV29-1; CDR3: CSVAGQGVPSTDTQYF
J: TRBJ1-1; V: TRBV10-2; CDR3: CASSESWGLDTEAFF
J: TRBJ2-5; V: TRBV7-6; CDR3: CASSPSEGETQYF
J: TRBJ2-5; V: TRBV5-1; CDR3: CASSLGLAGGPGGSQETQYF
J: TRBJ2-3; V: TRBV20-1; CDR3: CSARDPWQNTDTQYF
J: TRBJ1-1; V: TRBV5-1; CDR3: CASSPWAGTNTEAFF
J: TRBJ1-5; V: TRBV6-6; CDR3: CASSYGTEHSNQPQHF
J: TRBJ2-7; V: TRBV6-1; CDR3: CASSGTLTGYEQYF
J: TRBJ1-4; V: TRBV5-1; CDR3: CASSLAFGRATAREKLFF
J: TRBJ2-1; V: TRBV7-8; CDR3: CASSLIGGSGGSYNEQFF
J: TRBJ2-1; V: TRBV6-6; CDR3: CASSYSRVPVGNEQFF
J: TRBJ2-7; V: TRBV15; CDR3: CATSRAVGVGIDEQYF
J: TRBJ2-1; V: TRBV24-1; CDR3: CATSDPESGRAGEQFF
J: TRBJ2-1; V: TRBV30; CDR3: CAWSNGPIGPEQFF
J: TRBJ2-6; V: TRBV5-1; CDR3: CASSPGQGRANVLTF
J: TRBJ2-1; V: TRBV15; CDR3: CATSRDAGTRLNEQFF
J: TRBJ2-5; V: TRBV24-1; CDR3: CATSSGLAGQETQYF
J: TRBJ2-1; V: TRBV12-3/TRBV12-4; CDR3: CASSLQQGNNEQFF
J: TRBJ1-1; V: TRBV6-5; CDR3: CASRRTGTEAFF
J: TRBJ2-5; V: TRBV7-2; CDR3: CASTLERGGQETQYF
J: TRBJ2-7; V: TRBV7-6; CDR3: CASSLAIGVEQYF
J: TRBJ2-3; V: TRBV7-2; CDR3: CASSPVVVAESTDTQYF
J: TRBJ2-3; V: TRBV24-1; CDR3: CATSGRGPWGAPQYF
J: TRBJ2-1; V: TRBV2; CDR3: CASRWESGSYNEQFF
J: TRBJ2-1; V: TRBV7-9; CDR3: CASSLRVPYNEQFF
J: TRBJ2-3; V: TRBV10-3; CDR3: CAISRRTFTDTQYF
J: TRBJ2-1; V: TRBV6-5; CDR3: CASSTDRVAEQFF
J: TRBJ2-3; V: TRBV10-2; CDR3: CASRGAGFTDTQYF
J: TRBJ1-1; V: TRBV10-3; CDR3: CAISPTGVTEAFF
J: TRBJ1-5; V: TRBV5-5; CDR3: CASSQGTVLLPQPQHF
J: TRBJ1-5; V: TRBV5-6; CDR3: CASSLRDQPQHF
J: TRBJ1-5; V: TRBV12-3/TRBV12-4; CDR3: CASSIVGSAENQPQHF
J: TRBJ2-3; V: TRBV10-3; CDR3: CAISDRETSTDTQYF
J: TRBJ1-2; V: TRBV12-3/TRBV12-4; CDR3: CASSLVQFYGYTF
J: TRBJ2-2; V: TRBV5-1; CDR3: CASSPEGGQNTGELFF
J: TRBJ2-3; V: TRBV3-1; CDR3: CASSQDLRQAQYF
J: TRBJ1-1; V: TRBV12-3/TRBV12-4; CDR3: CASSMAGARAFF
J: TRBJ2-3; V: TRBV5-1; CDR3: CASSLEASGLSDTQYF